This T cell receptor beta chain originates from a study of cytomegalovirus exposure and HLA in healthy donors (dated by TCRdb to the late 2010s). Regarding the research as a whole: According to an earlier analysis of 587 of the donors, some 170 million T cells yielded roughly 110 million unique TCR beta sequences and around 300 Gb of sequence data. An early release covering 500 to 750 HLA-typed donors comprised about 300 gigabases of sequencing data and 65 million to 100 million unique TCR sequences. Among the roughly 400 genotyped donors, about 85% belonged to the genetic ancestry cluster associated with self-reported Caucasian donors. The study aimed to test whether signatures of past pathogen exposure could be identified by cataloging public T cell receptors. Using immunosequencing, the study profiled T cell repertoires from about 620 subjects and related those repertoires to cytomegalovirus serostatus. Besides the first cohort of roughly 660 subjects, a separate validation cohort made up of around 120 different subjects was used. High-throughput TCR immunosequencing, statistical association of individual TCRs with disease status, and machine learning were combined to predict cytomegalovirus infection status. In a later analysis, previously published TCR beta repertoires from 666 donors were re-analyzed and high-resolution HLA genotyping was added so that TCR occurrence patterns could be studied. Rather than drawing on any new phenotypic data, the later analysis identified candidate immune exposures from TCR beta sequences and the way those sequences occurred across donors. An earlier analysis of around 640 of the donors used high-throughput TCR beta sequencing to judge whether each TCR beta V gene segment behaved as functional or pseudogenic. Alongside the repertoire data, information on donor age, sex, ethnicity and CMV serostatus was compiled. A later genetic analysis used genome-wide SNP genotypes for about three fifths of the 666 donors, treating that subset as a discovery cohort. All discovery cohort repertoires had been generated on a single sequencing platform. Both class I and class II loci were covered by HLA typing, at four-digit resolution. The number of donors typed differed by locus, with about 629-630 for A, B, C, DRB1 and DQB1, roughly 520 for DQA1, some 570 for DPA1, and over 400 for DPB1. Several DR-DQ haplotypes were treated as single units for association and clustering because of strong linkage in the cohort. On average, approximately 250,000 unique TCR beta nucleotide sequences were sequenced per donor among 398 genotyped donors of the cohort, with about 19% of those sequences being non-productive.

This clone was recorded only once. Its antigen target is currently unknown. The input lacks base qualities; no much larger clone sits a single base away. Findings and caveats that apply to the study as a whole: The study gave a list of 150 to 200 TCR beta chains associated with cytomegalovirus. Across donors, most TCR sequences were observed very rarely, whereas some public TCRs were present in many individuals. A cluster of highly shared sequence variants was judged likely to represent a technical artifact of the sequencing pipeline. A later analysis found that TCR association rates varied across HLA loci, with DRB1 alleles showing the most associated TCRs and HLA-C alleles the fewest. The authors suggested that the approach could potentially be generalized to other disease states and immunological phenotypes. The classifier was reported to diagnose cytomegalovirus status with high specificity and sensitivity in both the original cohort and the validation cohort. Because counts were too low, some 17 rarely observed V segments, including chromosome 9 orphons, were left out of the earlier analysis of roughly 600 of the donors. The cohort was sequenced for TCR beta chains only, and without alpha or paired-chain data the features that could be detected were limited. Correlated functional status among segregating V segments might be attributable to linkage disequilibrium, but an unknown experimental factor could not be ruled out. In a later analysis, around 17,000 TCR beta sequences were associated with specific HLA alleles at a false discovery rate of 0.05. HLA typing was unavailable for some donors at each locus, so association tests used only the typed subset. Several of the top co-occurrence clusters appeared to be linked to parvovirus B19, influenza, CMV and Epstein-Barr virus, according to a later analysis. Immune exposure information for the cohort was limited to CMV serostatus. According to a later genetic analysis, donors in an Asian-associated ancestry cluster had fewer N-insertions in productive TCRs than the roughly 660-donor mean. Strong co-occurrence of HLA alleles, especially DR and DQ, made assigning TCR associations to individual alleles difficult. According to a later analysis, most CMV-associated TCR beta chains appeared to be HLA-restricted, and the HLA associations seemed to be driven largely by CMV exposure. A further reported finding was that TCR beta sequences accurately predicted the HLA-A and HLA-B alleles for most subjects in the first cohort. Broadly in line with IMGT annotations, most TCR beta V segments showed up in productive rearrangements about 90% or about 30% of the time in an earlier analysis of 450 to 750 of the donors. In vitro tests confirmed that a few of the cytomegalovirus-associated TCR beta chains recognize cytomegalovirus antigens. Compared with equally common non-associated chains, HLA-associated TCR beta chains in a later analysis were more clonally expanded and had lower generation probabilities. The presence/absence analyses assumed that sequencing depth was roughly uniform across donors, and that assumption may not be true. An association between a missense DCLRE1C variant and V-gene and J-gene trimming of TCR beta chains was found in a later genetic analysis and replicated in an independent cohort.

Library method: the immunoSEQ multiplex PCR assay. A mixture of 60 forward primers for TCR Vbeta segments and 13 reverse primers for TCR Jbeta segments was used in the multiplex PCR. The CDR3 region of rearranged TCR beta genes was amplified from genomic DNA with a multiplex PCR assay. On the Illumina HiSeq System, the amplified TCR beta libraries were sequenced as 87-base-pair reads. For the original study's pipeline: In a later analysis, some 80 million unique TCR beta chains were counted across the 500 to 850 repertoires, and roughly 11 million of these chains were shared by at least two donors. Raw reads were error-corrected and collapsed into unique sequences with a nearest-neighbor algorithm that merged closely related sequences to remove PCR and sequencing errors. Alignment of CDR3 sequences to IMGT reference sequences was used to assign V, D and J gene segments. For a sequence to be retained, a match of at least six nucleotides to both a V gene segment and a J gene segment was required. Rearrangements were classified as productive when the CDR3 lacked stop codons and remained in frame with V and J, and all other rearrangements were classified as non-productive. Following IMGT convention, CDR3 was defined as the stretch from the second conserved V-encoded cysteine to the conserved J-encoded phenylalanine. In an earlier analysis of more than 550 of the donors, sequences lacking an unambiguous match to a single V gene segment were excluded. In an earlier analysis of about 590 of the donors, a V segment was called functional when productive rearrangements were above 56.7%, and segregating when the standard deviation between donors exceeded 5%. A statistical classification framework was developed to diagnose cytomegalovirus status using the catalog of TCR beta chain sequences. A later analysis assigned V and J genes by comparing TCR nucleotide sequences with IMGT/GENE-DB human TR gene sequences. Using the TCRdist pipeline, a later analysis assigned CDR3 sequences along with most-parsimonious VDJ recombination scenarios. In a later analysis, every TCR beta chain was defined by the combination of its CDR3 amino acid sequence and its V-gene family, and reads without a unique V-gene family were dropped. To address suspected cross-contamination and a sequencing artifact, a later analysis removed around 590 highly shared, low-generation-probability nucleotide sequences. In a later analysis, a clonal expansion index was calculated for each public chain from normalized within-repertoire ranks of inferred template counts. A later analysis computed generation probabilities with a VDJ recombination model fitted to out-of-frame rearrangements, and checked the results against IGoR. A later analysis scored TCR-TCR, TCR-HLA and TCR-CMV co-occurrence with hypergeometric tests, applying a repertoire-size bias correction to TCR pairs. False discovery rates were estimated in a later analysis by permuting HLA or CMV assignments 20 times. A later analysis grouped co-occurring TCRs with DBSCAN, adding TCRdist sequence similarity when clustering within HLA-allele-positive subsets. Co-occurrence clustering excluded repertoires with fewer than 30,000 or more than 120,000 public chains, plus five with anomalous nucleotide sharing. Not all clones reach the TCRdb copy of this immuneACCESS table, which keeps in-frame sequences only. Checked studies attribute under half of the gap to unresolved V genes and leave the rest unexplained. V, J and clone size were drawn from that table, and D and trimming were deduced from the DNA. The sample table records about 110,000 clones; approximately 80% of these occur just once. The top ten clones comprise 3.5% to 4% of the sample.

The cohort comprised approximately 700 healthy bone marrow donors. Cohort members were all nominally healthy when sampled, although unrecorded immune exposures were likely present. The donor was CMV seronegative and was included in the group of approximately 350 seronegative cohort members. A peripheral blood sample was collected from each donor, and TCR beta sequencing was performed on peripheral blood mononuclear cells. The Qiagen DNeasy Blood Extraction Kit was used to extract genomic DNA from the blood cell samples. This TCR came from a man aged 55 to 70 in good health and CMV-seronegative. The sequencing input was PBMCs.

The CDR3 corresponds to CASSLQVTGSAGANVLTF. At the DNA level, the sequence is TGTGCCAGCAGCTTACAGGTGACAGGGTCAGCTGGGGCCAACGTCCTGACTTTC. Recombination linked TRBV7-2 to TRBJ2-6, with 7 junctional bases fitting TRBD1. CDR1 and CDR2 are read off the germline V gene as SGHTA and FQGNSA. The cysteine opens and the phenylalanine closes a CDR3 of 18 amino acids. Kept here is only the CDR3 DNA, which spans 54 bases and is read in frame from base 1. Germline trimming: 2 bases from V, 2 bases from J; junction bases outside gene matches: 9.